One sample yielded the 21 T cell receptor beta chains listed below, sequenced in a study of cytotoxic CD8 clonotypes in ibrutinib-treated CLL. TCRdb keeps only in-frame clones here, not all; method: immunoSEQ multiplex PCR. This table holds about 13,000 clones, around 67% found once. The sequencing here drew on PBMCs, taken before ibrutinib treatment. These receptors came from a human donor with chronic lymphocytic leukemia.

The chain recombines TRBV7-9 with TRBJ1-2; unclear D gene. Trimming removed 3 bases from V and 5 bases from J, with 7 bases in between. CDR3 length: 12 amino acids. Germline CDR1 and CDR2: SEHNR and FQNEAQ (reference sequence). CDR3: CASSFGGYGYTF. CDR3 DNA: TGTGCCAGCAGCTTCGGAGGGTATGGCTACACCTTC.

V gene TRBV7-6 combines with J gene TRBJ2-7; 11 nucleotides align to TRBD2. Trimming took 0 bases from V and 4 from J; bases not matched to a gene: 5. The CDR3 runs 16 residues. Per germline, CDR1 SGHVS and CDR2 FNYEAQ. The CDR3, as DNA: TGTGCCAGCAGCTTAGCGCCGGCTAGCGGGGGGTACGAGCAGTACTTC. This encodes CASSLAPASGGYEQYF.

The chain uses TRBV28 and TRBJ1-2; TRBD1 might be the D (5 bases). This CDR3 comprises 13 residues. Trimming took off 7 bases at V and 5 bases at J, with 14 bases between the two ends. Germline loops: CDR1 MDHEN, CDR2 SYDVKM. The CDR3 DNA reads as TGTGCCAGCACACCCGGGGCTTTTTATGGCTACACCTTC. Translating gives CASTPGAFYGYTF.

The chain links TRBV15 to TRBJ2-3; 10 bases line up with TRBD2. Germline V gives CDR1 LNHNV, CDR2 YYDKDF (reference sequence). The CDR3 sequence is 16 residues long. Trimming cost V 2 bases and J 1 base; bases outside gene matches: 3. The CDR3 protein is CATSRPLAGGTDTQYF. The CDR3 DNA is TGTGCCACCAGCAGACCCCTAGCGGGGGGCACAGATACGCAGTATTTT.

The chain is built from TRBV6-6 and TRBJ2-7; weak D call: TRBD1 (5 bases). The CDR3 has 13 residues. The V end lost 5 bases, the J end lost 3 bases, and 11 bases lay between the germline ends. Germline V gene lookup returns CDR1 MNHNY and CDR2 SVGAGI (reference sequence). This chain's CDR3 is CASSPSGHYEQYF. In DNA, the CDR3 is TGTGCCAGCAGTCCCTCAGGGCACTACGAGCAGTACTTC.

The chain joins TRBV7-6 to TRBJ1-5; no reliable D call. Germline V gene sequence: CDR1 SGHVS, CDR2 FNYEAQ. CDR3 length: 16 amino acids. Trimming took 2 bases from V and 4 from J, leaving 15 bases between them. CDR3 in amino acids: CASSLNQAGRNQPQHF. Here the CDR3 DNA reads TGTGCCAGCAGCTTAAACCAGGCAGGCAGGAATCAGCCCCAGCATTTT.

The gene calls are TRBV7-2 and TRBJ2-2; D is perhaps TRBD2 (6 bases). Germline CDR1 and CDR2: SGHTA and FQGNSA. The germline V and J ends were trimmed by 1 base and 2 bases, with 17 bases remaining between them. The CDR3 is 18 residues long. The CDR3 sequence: CASSLGALASTNTGELFF. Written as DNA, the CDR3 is TGTGCCAGCAGCTTAGGTGCACTAGCCAGCACAAACACCGGGGAGCTGTTTTTT.

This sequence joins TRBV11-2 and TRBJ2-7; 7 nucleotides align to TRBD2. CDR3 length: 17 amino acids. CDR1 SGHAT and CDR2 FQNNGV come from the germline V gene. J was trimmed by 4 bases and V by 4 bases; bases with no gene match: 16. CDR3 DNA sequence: TGTGCCAGCAGCTCCCTCGGGGGGAGCCCCCGGGGTTACGAGCAGTACTTC. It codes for CASSSLGGSPRGYEQYF.

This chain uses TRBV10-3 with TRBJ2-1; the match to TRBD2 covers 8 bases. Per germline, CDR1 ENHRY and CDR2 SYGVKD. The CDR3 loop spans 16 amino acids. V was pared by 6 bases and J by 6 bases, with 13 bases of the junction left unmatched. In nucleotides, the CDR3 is TGTGCCATCAGGCCGCAAGGAGCGGGGGATGGCAATGAGCAGTTCTTC. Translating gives CAIRPQGAGDGNEQFF.

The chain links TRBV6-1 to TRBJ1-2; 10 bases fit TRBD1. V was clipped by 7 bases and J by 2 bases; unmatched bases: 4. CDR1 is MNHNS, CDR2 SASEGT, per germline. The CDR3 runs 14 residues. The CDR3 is CASTPGQGNYGYTF. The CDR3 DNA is TGTGCCAGCACCCCGGGACAGGGGAACTATGGCTACACCTTC.

In nucleotides, the CDR3 is TGTGCCAGCAGCCCACCCAGGTATAGCGGGAGGCGGGGGGGCCGGCAGTACTTC. Protein sequence: CASSPPRYSGRRGGRQYF. V usage is TRBV7-9 and J usage is TRBJ2-7; 10 bases align to TRBD2. The CDR3 consists of 18 residues. Germline-derived CDR1 and CDR2 are SEHNR and FQNEAQ (reference sequence). Trimming removed 5 bases from V and 9 bases from J; junction bases left unmatched: 22.

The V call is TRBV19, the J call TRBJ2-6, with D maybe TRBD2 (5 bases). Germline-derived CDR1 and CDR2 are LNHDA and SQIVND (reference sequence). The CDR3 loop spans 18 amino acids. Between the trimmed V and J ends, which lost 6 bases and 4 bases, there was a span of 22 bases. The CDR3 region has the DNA TGTGCCAGTAGCCCCCGCGGGTACCCAGTGGAGGGGGCCAACGTCCTGACTTTC. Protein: CASSPRGYPVEGANVLTF.

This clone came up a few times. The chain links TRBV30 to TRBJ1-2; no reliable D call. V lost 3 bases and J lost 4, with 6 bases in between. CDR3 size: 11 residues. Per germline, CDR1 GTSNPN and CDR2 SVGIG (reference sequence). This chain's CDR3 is CAWSFGYGYTF. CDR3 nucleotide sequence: TGTGCCTGGAGCTTTGGCTATGGCTACACCTTC. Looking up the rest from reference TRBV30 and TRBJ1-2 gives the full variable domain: SQTIHQWPATLVQPVGSPLSLECTVEGTSNPNLYWYRQAAGRGLQLLFYSVGIGQISSEVPQNLSASRPQDRQFILSSKKLLLSDSGFYLCAWSFGYGYTFGSGTRLTVV.

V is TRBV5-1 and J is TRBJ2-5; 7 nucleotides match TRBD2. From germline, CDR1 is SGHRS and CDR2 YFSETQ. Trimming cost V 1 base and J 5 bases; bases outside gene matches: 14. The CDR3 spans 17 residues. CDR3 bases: TGCGCCAGCAGCTTGTCTCAGGCAGCGGGGCCGGGGGAGACCCAGTACTTC. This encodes CASSLSQAAGPGETQYF.

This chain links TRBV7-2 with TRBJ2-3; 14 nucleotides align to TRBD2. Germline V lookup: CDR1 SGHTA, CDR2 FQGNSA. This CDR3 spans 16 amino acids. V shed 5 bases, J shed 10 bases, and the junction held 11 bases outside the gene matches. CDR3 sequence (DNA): TGTGCCAGCAGCCCGGGACTAGCGGGAGCCCTCGGGGCGCAGTATTTT. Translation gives CASSPGLAGALGAQYF.

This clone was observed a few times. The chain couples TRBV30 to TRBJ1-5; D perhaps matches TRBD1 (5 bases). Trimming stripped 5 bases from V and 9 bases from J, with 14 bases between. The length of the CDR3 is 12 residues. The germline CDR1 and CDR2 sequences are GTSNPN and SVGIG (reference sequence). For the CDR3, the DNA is TGTGCCTGGGACAGCCCCGGGGGGCCCCAGCATTTT. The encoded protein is CAWDSPGGPQHF.

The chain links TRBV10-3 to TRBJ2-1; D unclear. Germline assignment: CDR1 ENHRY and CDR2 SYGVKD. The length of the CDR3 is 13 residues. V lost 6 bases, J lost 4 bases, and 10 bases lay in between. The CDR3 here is CAIRPSMYNEQFF. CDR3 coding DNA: TGTGCCATCAGACCCTCAATGTACAATGAGCAGTTCTTC.

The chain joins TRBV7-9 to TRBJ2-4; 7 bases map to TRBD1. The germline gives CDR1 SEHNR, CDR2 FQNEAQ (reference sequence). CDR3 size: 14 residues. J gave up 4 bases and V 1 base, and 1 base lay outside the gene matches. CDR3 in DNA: TGTGCCAGCAGCTTAGACAGGGGAAAAAACATTCAGTACTTC. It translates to CASSLDRGKNIQYF.

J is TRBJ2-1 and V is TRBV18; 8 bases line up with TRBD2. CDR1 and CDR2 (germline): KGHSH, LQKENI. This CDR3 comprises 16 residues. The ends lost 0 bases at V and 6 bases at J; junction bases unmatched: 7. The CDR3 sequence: CASSPPSGGAVNEQFF. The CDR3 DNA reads TGTGCCAGCTCACCACCGTCCGGGGGGGCCGTCAATGAGCAGTTCTTC. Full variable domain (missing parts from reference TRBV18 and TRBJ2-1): NAGVMQNPRHLVRRRGQEARLRCSPMKGHSHVYWYRQLPEEGLKFMVYLQKENIIDESGMPKERFSAEFPKEGPSILRIQQVVRGDSAAYFCASSPPSGGAVNEQFFGPGTRLTVL.

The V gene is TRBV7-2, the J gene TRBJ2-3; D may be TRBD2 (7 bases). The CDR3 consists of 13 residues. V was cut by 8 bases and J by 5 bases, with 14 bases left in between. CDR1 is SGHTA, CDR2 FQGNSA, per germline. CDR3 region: CASGGALQDTQYF. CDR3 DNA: TGTGCCAGCGGGGGGGCCCTGCAAGATACGCAGTATTTT.

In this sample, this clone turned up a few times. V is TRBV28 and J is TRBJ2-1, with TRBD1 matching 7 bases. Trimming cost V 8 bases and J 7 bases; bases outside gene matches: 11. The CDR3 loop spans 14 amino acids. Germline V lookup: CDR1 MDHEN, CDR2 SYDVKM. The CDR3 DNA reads TGTGCCAGCGGAAGGGGGACAGTTCGAAATGAGCAGTTCTTC. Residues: CASGRGTVRNEQFF.